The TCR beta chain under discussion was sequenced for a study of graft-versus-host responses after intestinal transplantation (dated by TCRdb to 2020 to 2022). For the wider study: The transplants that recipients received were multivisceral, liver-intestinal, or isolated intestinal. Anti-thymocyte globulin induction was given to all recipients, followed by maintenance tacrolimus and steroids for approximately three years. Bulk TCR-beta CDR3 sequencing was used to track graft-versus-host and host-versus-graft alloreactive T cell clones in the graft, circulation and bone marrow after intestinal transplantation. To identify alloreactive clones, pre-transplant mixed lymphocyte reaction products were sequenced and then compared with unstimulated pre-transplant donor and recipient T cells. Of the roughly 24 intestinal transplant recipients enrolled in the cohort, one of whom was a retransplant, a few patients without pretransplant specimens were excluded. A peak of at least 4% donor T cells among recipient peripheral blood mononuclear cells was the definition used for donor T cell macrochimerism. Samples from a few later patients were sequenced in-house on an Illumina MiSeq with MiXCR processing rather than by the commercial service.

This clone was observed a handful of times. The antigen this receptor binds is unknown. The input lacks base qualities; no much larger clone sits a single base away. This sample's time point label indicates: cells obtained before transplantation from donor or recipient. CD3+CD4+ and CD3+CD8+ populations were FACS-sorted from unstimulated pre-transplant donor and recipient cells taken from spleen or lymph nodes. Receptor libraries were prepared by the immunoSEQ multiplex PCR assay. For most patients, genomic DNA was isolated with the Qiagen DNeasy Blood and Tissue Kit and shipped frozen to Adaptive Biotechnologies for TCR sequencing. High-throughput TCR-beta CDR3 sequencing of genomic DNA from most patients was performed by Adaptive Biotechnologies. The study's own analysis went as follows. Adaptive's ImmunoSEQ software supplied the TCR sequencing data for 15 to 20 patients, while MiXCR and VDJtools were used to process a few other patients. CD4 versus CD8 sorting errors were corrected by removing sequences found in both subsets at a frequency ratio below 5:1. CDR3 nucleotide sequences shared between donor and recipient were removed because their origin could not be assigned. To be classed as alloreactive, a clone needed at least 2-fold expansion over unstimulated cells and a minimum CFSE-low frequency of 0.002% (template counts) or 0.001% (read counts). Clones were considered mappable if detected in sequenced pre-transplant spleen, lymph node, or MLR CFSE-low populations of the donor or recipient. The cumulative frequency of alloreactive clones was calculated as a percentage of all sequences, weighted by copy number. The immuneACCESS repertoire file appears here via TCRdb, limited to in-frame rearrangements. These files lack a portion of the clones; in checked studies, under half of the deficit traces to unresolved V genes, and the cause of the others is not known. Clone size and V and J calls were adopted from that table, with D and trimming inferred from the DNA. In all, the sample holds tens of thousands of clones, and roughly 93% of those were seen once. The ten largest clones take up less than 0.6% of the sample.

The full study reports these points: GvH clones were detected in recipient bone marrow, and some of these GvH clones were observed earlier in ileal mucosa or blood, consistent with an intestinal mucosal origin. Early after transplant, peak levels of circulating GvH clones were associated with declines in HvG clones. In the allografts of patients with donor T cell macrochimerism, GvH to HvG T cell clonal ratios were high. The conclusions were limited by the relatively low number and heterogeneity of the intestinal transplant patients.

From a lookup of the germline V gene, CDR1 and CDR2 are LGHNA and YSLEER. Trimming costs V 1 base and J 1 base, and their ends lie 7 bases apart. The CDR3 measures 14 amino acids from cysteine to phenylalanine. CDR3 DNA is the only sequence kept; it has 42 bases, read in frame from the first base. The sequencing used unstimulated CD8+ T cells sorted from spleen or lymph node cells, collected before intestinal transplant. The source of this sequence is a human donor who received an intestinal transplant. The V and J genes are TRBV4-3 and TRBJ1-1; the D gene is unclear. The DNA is TGCGCCAGCAGCCAAGGACAACCGAACACTGAAGCTTTCTTT. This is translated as CASSQGQPNTEAFF.